This is a list of T cell receptor beta chains from one sample in a study of blood T cells in healthy people across ages. In TCRdb, the 5' RACE reads were re-called with MiXCR into one record per CDR3 protein. Counted here are over a million distinct CDR3 sequences, about 45% occurring once; the ten biggest clones make up under 5%. Sequencing was performed on blood. These receptor sequences come from a young woman in good health. CDR3s include the opening cysteine and the closing phenylalanine or tryptophan. Fields, in order: clone size, D gene, V gene, J gene, CDR3 DNA, CDR3 protein. A D gene is named only where the DNA matches it firmly. Rows may omit the clone size; those that give it use once, few, many or a size class.

clone_size: NA; d_call: TRBD2; v_call: TRBV4-2; j_call: TRBJ2-7; cdr3_nt: TGTGCCAGCAGCCGCGACGGGACTAGCGGTGTCTACGAGCAGTACTTC; cdr3_aa: CASSRDGTSGVYEQYF
clone_size: few; d_call: TRBD2; v_call: TRBV27; j_call: TRBJ2-3; cdr3_nt: TGTGCCAGCAGTTTATTGGGGGGAGGGGGCACAGATACGCAGTATTTT; cdr3_aa: CASSLLGGGGTDTQYF
clone_size: few; d_call: TRBD2; v_call: TRBV7-9; j_call: TRBJ2-1; cdr3_nt: TGTGCCAGCAGCACCACCGGGACTAGCGGGGTACACTCCTACAATGAGCAGTTCTTC; cdr3_aa: CASSTTGTSGVHSYNEQFF
clone_size: NA; d_call: TRBD2; v_call: TRBV29-1; j_call: TRBJ2-3; cdr3_nt: TGCAGCGTTTCGACTAGCGGGAGCCCAGATACGCAGTATTTT; cdr3_aa: CSVSTSGSPDTQYF
clone_size: NA; d_call: NA; v_call: TRBV4-3; j_call: TRBJ2-7; cdr3_nt: TGCGCCAGCAGCCAAGGGATAGGTTCTGCCTACGAGCAGTACTTC; cdr3_aa: CASSQGIGSAYEQYF
clone_size: NA; d_call: NA; v_call: TRBV6-1; j_call: TRBJ2-1; cdr3_nt: TGTGCCAGCATGGGGAGGGGGGCGGGGGTTTTCAATGAGCAGTTCTTC; cdr3_aa: CASMGRGAGVFNEQFF
clone_size: NA; d_call: NA; v_call: TRBV24-1; j_call: TRBJ2-1; cdr3_nt: TGTGCCACCAGTGACCAGAACTACAATAAGCAGTTCTTC; cdr3_aa: CATSDQNYNKQFF
clone_size: few; d_call: NA; v_call: TRBV4-2; j_call: TRBJ1-2; cdr3_nt: TGTGCCAGCAGCCAAGCCTCGACCTCCTCTTGGTATGGCTACACCTTC; cdr3_aa: CASSQASTSSWYGYTF
clone_size: NA; d_call: NA; v_call: TRBV6-6; j_call: TRBJ2-7; cdr3_nt: TGTGCCAGCAGAGCCGGGACGTGGAGCTCCTACGAGCAGTACTTC; cdr3_aa: CASRAGTWSSYEQYF
clone_size: NA; d_call: TRBD2; v_call: TRBV5-5; j_call: TRBJ2-4; cdr3_nt: TGTGCCAGCAGCTCGTTCACTAGCGGGGGATGGGACATTCAGTACTTC; cdr3_aa: CASSSFTSGGWDIQYF
clone_size: NA; d_call: NA; v_call: TRBV7-2; j_call: TRBJ2-5; cdr3_nt: TGTGCCAGCAGCTTAGACGCGCGGGGTCAGTACTTC; cdr3_aa: CASSLDARGQYF
clone_size: NA; d_call: TRBD1; v_call: TRBV2; j_call: TRBJ1-5; cdr3_nt: TGTGCCAGCAGTACCGACAGGGTTAGCAATCAGCCCCAGCATTTT; cdr3_aa: CASSTDRVSNQPQHF
clone_size: NA; d_call: NA; v_call: TRBV20-1; j_call: TRBJ1-5; cdr3_nt: TGCAGTGCTGCACCCGCGCAGGGGAATCAGCCCCAGCATTTT; cdr3_aa: CSAAPAQGNQPQHF
clone_size: NA; d_call: TRBD1; v_call: TRBV12-3/TRBV12-4; j_call: TRBJ2-3; cdr3_nt: TGTGCCAGTCCGACAGGGGCCGGAACAGATACGCAGTATTTT; cdr3_aa: CASPTGAGTDTQYF
clone_size: few; d_call: NA; v_call: TRBV12-3/TRBV12-4; j_call: TRBJ2-5; cdr3_nt: TGTGCCAGCAGTTTTCCAGGGAACCAAGAGACCCAGTACTTC; cdr3_aa: CASSFPGNQETQYF
clone_size: NA; d_call: NA; v_call: TRBV4-3; j_call: TRBJ1-2; cdr3_nt: TGCGCCAGCAGCCAAGAGGTCCGGGGGGCGCGGGGCTACACCTTC; cdr3_aa: CASSQEVRGARGYTF
clone_size: NA; d_call: NA; v_call: TRBV6-6; j_call: TRBJ1-2; cdr3_nt: TGTGCCAGCACTAAATCCCGACAGTATGCTAACTATGGCTACACCTTC; cdr3_aa: CASTKSRQYANYGYTF
clone_size: NA; d_call: NA; v_call: TRBV7-9; j_call: TRBJ1-1; cdr3_nt: TGTGCCAGCAGCTTCGGGGAAGCTTTCTTT; cdr3_aa: CASSFGEAFF
clone_size: few; d_call: NA; v_call: TRBV6-1; j_call: TRBJ2-1; cdr3_nt: TGTGCCAGCAGTGGAGCGGGGACAGTAGGTGAGCAGTTCTTC; cdr3_aa: CASSGAGTVGEQFF
clone_size: NA; d_call: NA; v_call: TRBV7-6; j_call: TRBJ2-3; cdr3_nt: TGTGCCAGCAGCATAATGGCGGCAGCCCTTAGCACAGATACGCAGTATTTT; cdr3_aa: CASSIMAAALSTDTQYF
clone_size: NA; d_call: NA; v_call: TRBV20-1; j_call: TRBJ1-2; cdr3_nt: TGCAGTGCAACGCCCCGGACGGAAATCTATGGCTACACCTTC; cdr3_aa: CSATPRTEIYGYTF
clone_size: few; d_call: NA; v_call: TRBV20-1; j_call: TRBJ2-7; cdr3_nt: TGCAGTGCTAGAGAGGACTACAATGAGCAGTACTTC; cdr3_aa: CSAREDYNEQYF
clone_size: few; d_call: TRBD1; v_call: TRBV3-1; j_call: TRBJ2-7; cdr3_nt: TGTGCCAGCAGCCGGGACAGGATGGGTGAGCAGTACTTC; cdr3_aa: CASSRDRMGEQYF
clone_size: NA; d_call: TRBD1; v_call: TRBV9; j_call: TRBJ2-1; cdr3_nt: TGTGCCAGCAGCCCGCAGGGGGACCACTACAATGAGCAGTTCTTC; cdr3_aa: CASSPQGDHYNEQFF
clone_size: once; d_call: NA; v_call: TRBV28; j_call: TRBJ2-3; cdr3_nt: TGTGCCAGCAGTTTTTTAACAGGGTGGAATACGCAGTATTTT; cdr3_aa: CASSFLTGWNTQYF
clone_size: few; d_call: NA; v_call: TRBV6-2/TRBV6-3; j_call: TRBJ2-2; cdr3_nt: TGTGCCAGCAGTTACTCGAGCGTCACCGGGGAGCTGTTTTTT; cdr3_aa: CASSYSSVTGELFF
clone_size: few; d_call: TRBD1; v_call: TRBV27; j_call: TRBJ2-1; cdr3_nt: TGTGCCAGCAGTCCTCGGGACAGTCACTACAATGAGCAGTTCTTC; cdr3_aa: CASSPRDSHYNEQFF
clone_size: few; d_call: NA; v_call: TRBV5-1; j_call: TRBJ2-7; cdr3_nt: TGCGCCAGCAGCTTGGCCTATTCCAGGGCCCTCTACAATGAGCAGTACTTC; cdr3_aa: CASSLAYSRALYNEQYF
clone_size: NA; d_call: NA; v_call: TRBV7-9; j_call: TRBJ2-3; cdr3_nt: TGTGCCAGCAGCTTTTCAAACCCGTGGCAGTATTTT; cdr3_aa: CASSFSNPWQYF
clone_size: few; d_call: TRBD1; v_call: TRBV6-6; j_call: TRBJ1-4; cdr3_nt: TGTGCCAGCAGCTCCCAGGACAGGGGCACCTCCAAACTGTTTTTT; cdr3_aa: CASSSQDRGTSKLFF
clone_size: once; d_call: NA; v_call: TRBV4-1; j_call: TRBJ1-2; cdr3_nt: TGCGCCAGCAGCCAAGAGTGGGGGCGGATTAACTATGGCTACACCTTC; cdr3_aa: CASSQEWGRINYGYTF
clone_size: many; d_call: NA; v_call: TRBV27; j_call: TRBJ2-7; cdr3_nt: TGTGCCAGCAGTCCCTCGGGTCACGAGCAGTACTTC; cdr3_aa: CASSPSGHEQYF